This note documents a single T cell receptor (beta chain) sequence. The data were obtained in a study of control samples from healthy donors and cancer patients. TCRdb's table, derived via immunoSEQ multiplex PCR, lists solely in-frame clones and lacks some. Of 77,000 or so clones listed, 91% were seen once; the top ten hold about 15%. The CDR3 runs 13 residues. Germline V gene sequence: CDR1 DFQATT, CDR2 SNEGSKA (reference sequence). The germline V and J ends were trimmed by 3 bases and 7 bases, with 12 bases remaining between them. The sample consisted of blood. The receptor was derived from a man between 25 and 39 years old in good health. The V gene is TRBV20-1, the J gene TRBJ2-2, with D hard to call. CDR3 nucleotide sequence: TGCAGTGCTAGTTCAGGAACGGTCGGGGAGCTGTTTTTT. This sequence encodes CSASSGTVGELFF.